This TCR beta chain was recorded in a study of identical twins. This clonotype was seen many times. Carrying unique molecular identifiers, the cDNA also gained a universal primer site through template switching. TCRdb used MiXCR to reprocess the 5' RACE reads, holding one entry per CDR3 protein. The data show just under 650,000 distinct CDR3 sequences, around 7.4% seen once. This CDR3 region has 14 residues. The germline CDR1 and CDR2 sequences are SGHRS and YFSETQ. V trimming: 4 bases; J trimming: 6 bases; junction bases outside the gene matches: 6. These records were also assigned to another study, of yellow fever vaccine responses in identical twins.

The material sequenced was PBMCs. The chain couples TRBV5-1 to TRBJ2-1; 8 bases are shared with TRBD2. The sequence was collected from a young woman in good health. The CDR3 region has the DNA TGCGCCAGCAGCCTGTCCGGGACTAGCAATGAGCAGTTCTTC. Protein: CASSLSGTSNEQFF.